A selection of T cell receptor beta chains follows, all from one sample in a study of shared clonotypes between healthy human individuals. TCRdb's copy holds only in-frame clones and misses some; the assay was immunoSEQ multiplex PCR. The profile shows over a million clones, just under 99% of them singletons. The sample taken for sequencing was naive CD4+ T cells sorted from blood. Source of these receptors: a man aged 25-45 years in good health. Both conserved end residues are part of each CDR3. A D gene is named only where the DNA matches it firmly.

V: TRBV5-4
D: -
J: TRBJ2-3
CDR3: CASSFTGAGWDTQYF
DNA: TGTGCCAGCAGCTTTACTGGGGCAGGGTGGGATACGCAGTATTTT

V: TRBV27
D: -
J: TRBJ2-2
CDR3: CASSLRLQANTGELFF
DNA: TGTGCCAGCAGTTTAAGGCTACAGGCGAACACCGGGGAGCTGTTTTTT

V: TRBV28
D: -
J: TRBJ2-7
CDR3: CATSGYEQYF
DNA: TGTGCCACCAGTGGTTACGAGCAGTACTTC

V: TRBV28
D: TRBD2
J: TRBJ2-1
CDR3: CASSLTSGYYNEQFF
DNA: TGTGCCAGCAGCCTCACTAGCGGGTACTACAATGAGCAGTTCTTC

V: TRBV7-8
D: TRBD1
J: TRBJ1-2
CDR3: CASSSGQGARGYTF
DNA: TGTGCCAGCAGTTCGGGACAGGGGGCGCGTGGCTACACCTTC

V: TRBV27
D: -
J: TRBJ2-5
CDR3: CARSETQYF
DNA: TGTGCCAGGTCGGAGACCCAGTACTTC

V: TRBV6-5
D: -
J: TRBJ1-2
CDR3: CASRYGTDNYGYTF
DNA: TGTGCCAGCAGGTACGGGACGGATAACTATGGCTACACCTTC

V: TRBV28
D: TRBD1
J: TRBJ1-1
CDR3: CASSPGTGWAEAFF
DNA: TGTGCCAGCAGTCCCGGGACAGGGTGGGCTGAAGCTTTCTTT

V: TRBV5-5
D: TRBD1
J: TRBJ1-1
CDR3: CASSPPTGMNTEAFF
DNA: TGTGCCAGCAGCCCCCCGACAGGGATGAACACTGAAGCTTTCTTT

V: TRBV11-2
D: -
J: TRBJ1-2
CDR3: CASSSRAEAAYTF
DNA: TGTGCCAGCAGCTCCCGGGCCGAAGCCGCCTACACCTTC

V: TRBV6-5
D: -
J: TRBJ1-4
CDR3: CASSLDRKKLFF
DNA: TGTGCCAGCAGCTTAGACAGGAAGAAACTGTTTTTT

V: TRBV7-3
D: -
J: TRBJ2-1
CDR3: CASSLNGNSYNEQFF
DNA: TGTGCCAGCAGCTTAAATGGGAATTCCTACAATGAGCAGTTCTTC

V: TRBV13
D: -
J: TRBJ2-5
CDR3: CASSLTPETQYF
DNA: TGTGCCAGCAGCTTAACCCCAGAGACCCAGTACTTC

V: TRBV5-1
D: -
J: TRBJ2-5
CDR3: CASSVNTGVQETQYF
DNA: TGCGCCAGCAGCGTGAATACAGGAGTCCAAGAGACCCAGTACTTC

V: TRBV5-1
D: -
J: TRBJ2-3
CDR3: CASSFTTATSIDTQYF
DNA: TGCGCCAGCAGCTTTACCACGGCAACCTCAATTGATACGCAGTATTTT

V: TRBV6-1
D: -
J: TRBJ1-1
CDR3: CASTGAYTEAFF
DNA: TGTGCCAGCACTGGGGCCTACACTGAAGCTTTCTTT

V: TRBV5-1
D: -
J: TRBJ1-2
CDR3: CASSPTPEGVLSEGYTF
DNA: TGCGCCAGCAGCCCCACCCCCGAGGGGGTACTATCGGAAGGCTACACCTTC

V: TRBV7-8
D: TRBD1
J: TRBJ2-3
CDR3: CATLKRQPGQGFTDTQYF
DNA: TGTGCAACCCTTAAACGGCAACCGGGACAGGGTTTCACAGATACGCAGTATTTT

V: TRBV6-1
D: -
J: TRBJ1-2
CDR3: CASSENYGYTF
DNA: TGTGCCAGCAGTGAGAACTATGGCTACACCTTC

V: TRBV7-3
D: TRBD1
J: TRBJ2-2
CDR3: CASSLPLGQGATGELFF
DNA: TGTGCCAGCAGCCTCCCGCTGGGACAGGGGGCCACCGGGGAGCTGTTTTTT

V: TRBV29-1
D: -
J: TRBJ2-7
CDR3: CSVAPDYTYEQYF
DNA: TGCAGCGTTGCCCCGGACTACACCTACGAGCAGTACTTC

V: TRBV6-5
D: TRBD1
J: TRBJ1-5
CDR3: CASSLQGMSNQPQHF
DNA: TGTGCCAGCAGCCTACAGGGGATGAGCAATCAGCCCCAGCATTTT

V: TRBV6-5
D: -
J: TRBJ2-2
CDR3: CASSPWGEDTGELFF
DNA: TGTGCCAGCAGCCCATGGGGGGAGGACACCGGGGAGCTGTTTTTT

V: TRBV18
D: TRBD1
J: TRBJ1-1
CDR3: CASSPQQGGAFF
DNA: TGTGCCAGCTCACCACAACAGGGGGGAGCTTTCTTT

V: TRBV19
D: -
J: TRBJ1-5
CDR3: CASSGDLWGRNQPQHF
DNA: TGTGCCAGTAGTGGGGACCTCTGGGGTCGCAATCAGCCCCAGCATTTT

V: TRBV7-9
D: -
J: TRBJ1-4
CDR3: CASSLGQHNEKLFF
DNA: TGTGCCAGCTCCCTTGGACAGCATAATGAAAAACTGTTTTTT

V: TRBV19
D: TRBD2
J: TRBJ2-7
CDR3: CASSPGTSGARLIEQYF
DNA: TGTGCCAGTAGTCCGGGGACTAGCGGGGCAAGGCTTATAGAGCAGTACTTC